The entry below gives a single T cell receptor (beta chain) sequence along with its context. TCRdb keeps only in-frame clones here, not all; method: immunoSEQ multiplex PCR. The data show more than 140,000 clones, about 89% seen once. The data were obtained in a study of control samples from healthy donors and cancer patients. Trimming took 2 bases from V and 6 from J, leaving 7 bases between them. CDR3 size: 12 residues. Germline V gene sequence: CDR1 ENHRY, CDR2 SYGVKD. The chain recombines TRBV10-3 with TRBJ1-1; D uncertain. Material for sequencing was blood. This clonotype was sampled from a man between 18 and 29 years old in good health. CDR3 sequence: CAISERRAEAFF. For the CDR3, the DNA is TGTGCCATCAGTGAGCGGAGGGCTGAAGCTTTCTTT.